This entry is about one TCR beta chain. Its antigen remains unidentified. Per-base quality was not reported, and no clone a single base away is much larger than it. The sample comes from a study of beta chain features in type 1 diabetes (dated by TCRdb to the late 2010s). At the level of the whole study: Mean age, gender distribution, total cell number and subset yield were not different between patients and healthy donors. A total of approximately 99,000,000 sorted cells were examined across all samples, and RNA yield correlated strongly with the number of cells per subset. Regulatory and stem cell-like memory subsets were isolated from only 8 patients and 8 healthy donors, whereas naive and central memory subsets came from all 30 or so donors. In the study, TCRB repertoires of sorted circulating CD4+ T cell subsets from recently diagnosed type 1 diabetes patients were compared with those of matched healthy donors. Study-wide conclusions, independent of this receptor: Naive, central memory and regulatory TCRB repertoires appeared to be more similar among patients than among healthy donors. Because cDNA was sequenced instead of genomic DNA, highly expressing activated cells could be over-represented, though the groups showed no difference in activation or CD3 levels. At VDJ recombination sites, patients with type 1 diabetes made fewer insertions and deleted more nucleotides, a pattern implying thymic rearrangement abnormalities. Because small numbers of individuals were included in the HLA sub-analyses, any influence of HLA type on TCRB rearrangement was left unresolved. PCR may preferentially amplify shorter templates, but because patient and control samples were amplified and corrected together, any resulting skew would affect both groups equally. Type 1 diabetes patients showed a moderate but significant shortening of TCRB CDR3 length in all four CD4+ subsets.

The entire isolated RNA was reverse transcribed using the High Capacity cDNA Reverse Transcription Kit, and thus expressed TCRB transcripts were sequenced. Naive, central memory and regulatory T cell samples underwent deep immunoSEQ sequencing, averaging around 4 million total reads per sample. Sorted cells were lysed in RLT buffer and RNA was extracted with DNase-treated RNeasy Micro or Mini kits, depending on cell number. To prevent cross-contamination, each cell subset was processed individually, whereas patient and healthy donor samples were processed jointly. The immunoSEQ multiplex PCR was used to amplify TCRB sequences from cDNA, generating 87-bp fragments that spanned the CDR3 region. Sequencing of the amplicons was done on the Illumina HiSeq platform. Concerning the study's data processing: PCR bias was computationally corrected using synthetic template baselines, reads within Hamming distance 2 were collapsed, and singletons that could not be merged were discarded. Reads were aligned against IMGT so that V, D and J genes, CDR3 length and insertions or deletions at six rearrangement sites could be assigned. Clonotype counts were normalized to sorted cell number within each subset before computing true diversity and Gini coefficients with the tcR R package. Repertoire sharing was quantified using the overlap coefficient calculated on TCRB nucleotide sequences. Held by TCRdb, this immuneACCESS table contains in-frame sequences only and omits some clones. Under half of the omission traces to an unresolved V gene where checked; the cause of the rest is unknown. Clone size and V and J calls were adopted from that table, with D and trimming inferred from the DNA. Across this sample there are about 160,000 clones, with approximately 9% seen only once. Approximately 0.56% of the sample goes to the ten largest clones.

Each donor gave one peripheral blood draw, around 0.12 L on average, collected into heparinised tubes. Naive, central memory, regulatory and stem cell-like memory CD4+ T cells were sorted on a BD FACSAria II using a panel including CD45RO, CCR7, CD25, CD127, CD95 and CD27. Purity was above 95% for every sorted population. PBMCs were separated immediately by Lymphoprep density gradient centrifugation and were stained directly, without being cultured. So that batch effects would be minimized, each experiment stained and sorted samples in pairs, pairing one healthy donor with one patient. Trimming removed 4 bases from V and 5 bases from J, leaving 8 bases between the germline ends. CDR1 and CDR2 (KGHSH, LQKENI) derive from the germline V gene. The CDR3 contains 13 residues, cysteine and phenylalanine counted. Only the CDR3 part of the read is kept: 39 bases, read in frame from the first base.

This receptor chain uses TRBV18 and TRBJ1-4; the D gene is not confidently resolved. Sequencing was done on a sample of central memory CD4+ T cells from blood. The TCR was taken from a woman between 18 and 30 years old with type 1 diabetes. CDR3 protein: CASSQSQNEKLFF. The nucleotide sequence is given as TGTGCCAGCTCACAGTCTCAGAATGAAAAACTGTTTTTT. Supplemented by the reference TRBV18 and TRBJ1-4 proteins around the CDR3, the complete variable domain is NAGVMQNPRHLVRRRGQEARLRCSPMKGHSHVYWYRQLPEEGLKFMVYLQKENIIDESGMPKERFSAEFPKEGPSILRIQQVVRGDSAAYFCASSQSQNEKLFFGSGTQLSVL.